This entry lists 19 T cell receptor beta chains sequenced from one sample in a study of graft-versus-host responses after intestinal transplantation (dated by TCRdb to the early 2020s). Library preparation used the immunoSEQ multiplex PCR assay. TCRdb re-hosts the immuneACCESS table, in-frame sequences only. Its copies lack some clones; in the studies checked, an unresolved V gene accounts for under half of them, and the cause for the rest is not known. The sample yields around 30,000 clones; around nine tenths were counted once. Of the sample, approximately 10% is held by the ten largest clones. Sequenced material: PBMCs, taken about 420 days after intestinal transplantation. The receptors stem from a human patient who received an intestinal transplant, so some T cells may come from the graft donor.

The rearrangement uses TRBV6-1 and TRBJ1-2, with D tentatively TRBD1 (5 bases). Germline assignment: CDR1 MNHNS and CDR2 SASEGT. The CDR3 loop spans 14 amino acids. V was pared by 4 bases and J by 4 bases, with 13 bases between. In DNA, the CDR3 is TGTGCCAGCAGTGTTATATCGGGGCGCTATGGCTACACCTTC. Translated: CASSVISGRYGYTF.

The CDR3 is CASSLRSGATYNEQFF. The CDR3 DNA reads as TGCGCCAGCAGCTTACGAAGCGGGGCCACCTACAATGAGCAGTTCTTC. The chain combines TRBV5-1 with TRBJ2-1, with 7 bases fitting TRBD2. CDR3 length equals 16 residues. V was clipped by 2 bases and J by 2 bases; unmatched bases: 7. Germline CDR1 reads SGHRS; CDR2 reads YFSETQ.

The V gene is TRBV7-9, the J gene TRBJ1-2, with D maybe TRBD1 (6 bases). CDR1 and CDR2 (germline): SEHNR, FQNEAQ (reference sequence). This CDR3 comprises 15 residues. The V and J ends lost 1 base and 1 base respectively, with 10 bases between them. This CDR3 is CASSLGQGRNYGYTF. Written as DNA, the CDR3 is TGTGCCAGCAGCTTAGGCCAGGGGCGTAACTATGGCTACACCTTC.

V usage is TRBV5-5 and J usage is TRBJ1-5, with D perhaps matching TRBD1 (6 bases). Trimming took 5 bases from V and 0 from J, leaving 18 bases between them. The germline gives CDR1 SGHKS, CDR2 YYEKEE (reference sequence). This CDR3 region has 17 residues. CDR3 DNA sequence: TGTGCCAGCAGTTCCGACTACAGGGTCCCTAGCAATCAGCCCCAGCATTTT. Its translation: CASSSDYRVPSNQPQHF. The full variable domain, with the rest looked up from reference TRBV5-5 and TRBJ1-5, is DAGVTQSPTHLIKTRGQQVTLRCSPISGHKSVSWYQQVLGQGPQFIFQYYEKEERGRGNFPDRFSARQFPNYSSELNVNALLLGDSALYLCASSSDYRVPSNQPQHFGDGTRLSIL.

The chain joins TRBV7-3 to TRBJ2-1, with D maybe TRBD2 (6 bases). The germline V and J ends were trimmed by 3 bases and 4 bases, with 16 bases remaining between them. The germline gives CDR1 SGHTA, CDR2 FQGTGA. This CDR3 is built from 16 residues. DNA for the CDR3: TGTGCCAGCAGCTTCGGGAGTGGGTCATGGTACAATGAGCAGTTCTTC. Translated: CASSFGSGSWYNEQFF.

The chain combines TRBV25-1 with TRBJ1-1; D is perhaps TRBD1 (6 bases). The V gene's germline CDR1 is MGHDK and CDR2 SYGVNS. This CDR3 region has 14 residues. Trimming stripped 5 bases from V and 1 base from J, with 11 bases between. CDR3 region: CASSLRGTNTEAFF. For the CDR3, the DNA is TGTGCCAGCAGTTTGAGGGGGACGAACACTGAAGCTTTCTTT.

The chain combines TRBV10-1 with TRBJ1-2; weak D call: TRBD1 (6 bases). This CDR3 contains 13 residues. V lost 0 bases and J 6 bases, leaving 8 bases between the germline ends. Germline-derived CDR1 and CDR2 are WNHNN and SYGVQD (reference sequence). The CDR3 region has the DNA TGCGCCAGCAGTGAGTCCACAGGGAATGGCTACACCTTC. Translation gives CASSESTGNGYTF.

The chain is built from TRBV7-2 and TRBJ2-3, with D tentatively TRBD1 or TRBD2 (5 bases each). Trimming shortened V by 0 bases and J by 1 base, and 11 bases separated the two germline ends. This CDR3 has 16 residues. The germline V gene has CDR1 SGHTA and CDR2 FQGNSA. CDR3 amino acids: CASSLALTGRTDTQYF. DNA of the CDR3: TGTGCCAGCAGCTTAGCGCTAACGGGGCGCACAGATACGCAGTATTTT.

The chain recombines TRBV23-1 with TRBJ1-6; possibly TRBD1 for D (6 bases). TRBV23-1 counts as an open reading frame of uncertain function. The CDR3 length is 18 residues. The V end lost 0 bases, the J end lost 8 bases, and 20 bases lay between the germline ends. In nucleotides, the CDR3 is TGCGCCAGCAGTCAATCGTATCCGGGACACAAATGGCATTCACCCCTCCACTTT. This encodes CASSQSYPGHKWHSPLHF.

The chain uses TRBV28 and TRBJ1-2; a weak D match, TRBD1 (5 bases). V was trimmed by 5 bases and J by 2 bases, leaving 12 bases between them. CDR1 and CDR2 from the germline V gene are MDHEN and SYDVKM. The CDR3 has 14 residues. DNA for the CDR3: TGTGCCAGCAGTGCCGGGACCCCAAACTATGGCTACACCTTC. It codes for CASSAGTPNYGYTF.

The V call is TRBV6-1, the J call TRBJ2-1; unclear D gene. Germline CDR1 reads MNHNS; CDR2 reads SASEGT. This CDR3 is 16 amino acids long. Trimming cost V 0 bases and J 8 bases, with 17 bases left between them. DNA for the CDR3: TGTGCCAGCAGTGAAGCATGGGCTCCTACCGGGCATGAGCAGTTCTTC. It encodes CASSEAWAPTGHEQFF.

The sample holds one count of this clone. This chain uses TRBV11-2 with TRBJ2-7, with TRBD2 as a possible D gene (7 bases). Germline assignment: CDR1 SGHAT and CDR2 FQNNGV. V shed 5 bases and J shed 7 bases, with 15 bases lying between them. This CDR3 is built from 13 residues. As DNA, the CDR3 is TGTGCCAGCAGCGAGCAACAGGGAGGGGAGCAGTACTTC. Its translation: CASSEQQGGEQYF.

CDR3 protein: CASSVGTDQPQHF. Here the CDR3 DNA reads TGTGCCAGCAGCGTAGGGACGGATCAGCCCCAGCATTTT. The J gene is TRBJ1-5, the V gene TRBV7-9, with TRBD1 as a possible D gene (5 bases). CDR1 and CDR2 (germline): SEHNR, FQNEAQ (reference sequence). CDR3 size: 13 residues. Trimming removed 5 bases from V and 5 bases from J, with 10 bases in between. The complete variable domain, with remaining parts taken from reference TRBV7-9 and TRBJ1-5, reads DTGVSQNPRHKITKRGQNVTFRCDPISEHNRLYWYRQTLGQGPEFLTYFQNEAQLEKSRLLSDRFSAERPKGSFSTLEIQRTEQGDSAMYLCASSVGTDQPQHFGDGTRLSIL.

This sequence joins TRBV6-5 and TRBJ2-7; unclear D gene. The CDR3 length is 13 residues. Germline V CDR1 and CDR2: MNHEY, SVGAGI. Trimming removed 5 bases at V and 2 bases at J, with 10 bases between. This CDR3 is CASSARTAYEQYF. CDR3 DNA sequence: TGTGCCAGCAGTGCTCGGACGGCCTACGAGCAGTACTTC.

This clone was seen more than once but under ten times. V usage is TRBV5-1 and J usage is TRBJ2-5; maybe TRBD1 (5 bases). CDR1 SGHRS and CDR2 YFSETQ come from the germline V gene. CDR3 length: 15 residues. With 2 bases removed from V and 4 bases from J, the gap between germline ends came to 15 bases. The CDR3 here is CASSLTSRQGETQYF. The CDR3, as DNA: TGCGCCAGCAGCTTAACGAGTAGGCAGGGAGAGACCCAGTACTTC.

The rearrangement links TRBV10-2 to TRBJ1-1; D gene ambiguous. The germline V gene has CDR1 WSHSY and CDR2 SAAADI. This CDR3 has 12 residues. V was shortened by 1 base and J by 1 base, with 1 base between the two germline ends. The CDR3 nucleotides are TGCGCCAGCAGTGAGTGGAACACTGAAGCTTTCTTT. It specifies CASSEWNTEAFF.

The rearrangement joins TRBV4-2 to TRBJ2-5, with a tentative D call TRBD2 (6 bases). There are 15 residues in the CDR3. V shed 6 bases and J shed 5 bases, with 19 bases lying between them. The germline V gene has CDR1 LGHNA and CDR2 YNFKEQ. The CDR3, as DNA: TGTGCCAGCAGGAATACCGGGAGAAGAGCGGAGACCCAGTACTTC. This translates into CASRNTGRRAETQYF.

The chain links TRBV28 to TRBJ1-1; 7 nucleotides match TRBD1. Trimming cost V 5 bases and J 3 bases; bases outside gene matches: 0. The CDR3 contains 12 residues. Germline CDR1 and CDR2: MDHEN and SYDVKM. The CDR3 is CASSGQDTEAFF. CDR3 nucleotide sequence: TGTGCCAGCAGTGGACAGGACACTGAAGCTTTCTTT.

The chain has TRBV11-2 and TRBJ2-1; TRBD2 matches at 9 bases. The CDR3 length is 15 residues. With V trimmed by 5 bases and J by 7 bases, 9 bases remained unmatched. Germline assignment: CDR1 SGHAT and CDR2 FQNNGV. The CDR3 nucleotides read TGTGCCAGCAGCGATCGGGGCGGGGGGGCGAATGAGCAGTTCTTC. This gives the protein CASSDRGGGANEQFF.